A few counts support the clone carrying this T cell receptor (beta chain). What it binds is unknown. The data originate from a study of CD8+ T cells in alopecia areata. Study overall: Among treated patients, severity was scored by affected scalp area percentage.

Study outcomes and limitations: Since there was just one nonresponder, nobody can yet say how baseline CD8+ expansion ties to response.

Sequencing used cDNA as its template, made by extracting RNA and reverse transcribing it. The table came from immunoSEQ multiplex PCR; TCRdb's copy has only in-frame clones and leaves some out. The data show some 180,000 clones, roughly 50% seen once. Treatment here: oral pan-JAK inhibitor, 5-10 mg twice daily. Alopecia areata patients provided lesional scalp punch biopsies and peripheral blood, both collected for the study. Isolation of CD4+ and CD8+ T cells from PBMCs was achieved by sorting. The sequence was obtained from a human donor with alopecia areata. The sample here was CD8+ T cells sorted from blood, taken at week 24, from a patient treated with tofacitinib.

The CDR3 DNA sequence: TGTGCCAGCAGCTTAGGACTAGCGGCGTCCTACGAGCAGTACTTC. It yields the protein CASSLGLAASYEQYF. The chain combines TRBV7-8 with TRBJ2-7; 9 positions match TRBD2. Germline lookup yields CDR1 SGHVS and CDR2 FQNEAQ. Losses at the gene ends were 1 base for V and 1 base for J; bases not matched to a gene: 2. The CDR3 sequence is 15 residues long.